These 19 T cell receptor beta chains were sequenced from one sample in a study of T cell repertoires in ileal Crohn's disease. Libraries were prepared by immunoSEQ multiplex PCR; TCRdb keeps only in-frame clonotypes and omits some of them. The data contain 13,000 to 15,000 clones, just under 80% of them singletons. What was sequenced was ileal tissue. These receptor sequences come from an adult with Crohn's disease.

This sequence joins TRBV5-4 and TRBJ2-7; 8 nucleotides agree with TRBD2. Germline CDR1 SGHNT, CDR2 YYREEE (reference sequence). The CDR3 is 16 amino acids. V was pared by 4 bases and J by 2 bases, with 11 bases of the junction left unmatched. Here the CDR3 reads CASSADVNGGAYEQYF. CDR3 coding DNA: TGTGCCAGCAGCGCCGATGTAAACGGGGGGGCCTACGAGCAGTACTTC.

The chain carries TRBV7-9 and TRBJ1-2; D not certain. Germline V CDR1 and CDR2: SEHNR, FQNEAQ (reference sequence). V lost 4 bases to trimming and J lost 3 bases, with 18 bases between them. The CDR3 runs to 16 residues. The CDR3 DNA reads TGTGCCAGCAGCTCTCGGGTAAGCTCAGCCCACTATGGCTACACCTTC. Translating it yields CASSSRVSSAHYGYTF.

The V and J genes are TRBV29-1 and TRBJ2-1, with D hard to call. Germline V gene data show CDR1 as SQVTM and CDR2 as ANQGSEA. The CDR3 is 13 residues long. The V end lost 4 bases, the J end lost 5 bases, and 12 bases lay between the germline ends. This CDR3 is CSVGYNPNNEQFF. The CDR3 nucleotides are TGCAGCGTTGGGTACAACCCCAACAATGAGCAGTTCTTC.

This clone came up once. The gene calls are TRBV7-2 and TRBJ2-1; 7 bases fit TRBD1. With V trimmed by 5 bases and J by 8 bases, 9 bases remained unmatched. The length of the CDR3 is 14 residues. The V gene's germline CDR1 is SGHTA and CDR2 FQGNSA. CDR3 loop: CASSPDRVRDEQFF. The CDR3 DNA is TGTGCCAGCAGCCCCGACAGGGTTCGGGATGAGCAGTTCTTC.

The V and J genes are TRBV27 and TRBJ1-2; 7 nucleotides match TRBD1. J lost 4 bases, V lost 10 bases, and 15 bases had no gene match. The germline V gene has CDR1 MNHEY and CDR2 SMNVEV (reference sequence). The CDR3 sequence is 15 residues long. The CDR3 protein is CATKEGASFGYGYTF. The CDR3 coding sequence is TGTGCCACTAAGGAGGGGGCCTCCTTCGGCTATGGCTACACCTTC.

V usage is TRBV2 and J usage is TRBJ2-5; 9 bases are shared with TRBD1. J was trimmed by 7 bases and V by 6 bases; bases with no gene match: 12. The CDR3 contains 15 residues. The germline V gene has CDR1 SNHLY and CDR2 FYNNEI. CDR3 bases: TGTGCCAGCAGCTTCGACAGGGGGAGGTATGGGACCCAGTACTTC. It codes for CASSFDRGRYGTQYF.

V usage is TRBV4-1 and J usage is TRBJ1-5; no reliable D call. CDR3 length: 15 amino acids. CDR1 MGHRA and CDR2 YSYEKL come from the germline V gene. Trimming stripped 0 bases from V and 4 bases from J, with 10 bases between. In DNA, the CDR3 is TGCGCCAGCAGCCAAGAGGGAGGGTCGAATCAGCCCCAGCATTTT. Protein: CASSQEGGSNQPQHF.

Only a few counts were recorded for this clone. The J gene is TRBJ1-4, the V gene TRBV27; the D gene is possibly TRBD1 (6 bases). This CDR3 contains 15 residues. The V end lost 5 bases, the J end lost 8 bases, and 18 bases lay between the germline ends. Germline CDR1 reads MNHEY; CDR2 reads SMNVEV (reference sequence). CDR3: CASSPTGGAGEKLFF. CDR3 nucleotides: TGTGCCAGCAGTCCTACGGGGGGGGCAGGAGAAAAACTGTTTTTT. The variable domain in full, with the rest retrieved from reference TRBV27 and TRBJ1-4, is EAQVTQNPRYLITVTGKKLTVTCSQNMNHEYMSWYRQDPGLGLRQIYYSMNVEVTDKGDVPEGYKVSRKEKRNFPLILESPSPNQTSLYFCASSPTGGAGEKLFFGSGTQLSVL.

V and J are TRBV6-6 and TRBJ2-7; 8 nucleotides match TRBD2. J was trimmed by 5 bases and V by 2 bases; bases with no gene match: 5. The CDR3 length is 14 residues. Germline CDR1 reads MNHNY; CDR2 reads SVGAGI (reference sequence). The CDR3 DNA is TGTGCCAGCAGTTACAGCGGGAGTACCGACGAGCAGTACTTC. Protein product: CASSYSGSTDEQYF.

The CDR3 DNA follows: TGTGCCAGCAGCGTTAACAGGGGGGGAGAGACCCAGTACTTC. It yields the protein CASSVNRGGETQYF. V gene TRBV9 combines with J gene TRBJ2-5; weak D call: TRBD1 (8 bases). The germline gives CDR1 SGDLS, CDR2 YYNGEE. The CDR3 runs to 14 residues. Trimming removed 2 bases at V and 4 bases at J, with 12 bases between.

CDR3 in DNA: TGTGCCAGCAGCGCGGGGGATGGAGGGACTAGCATTTACGAGCAGTACTTC. This codes for CASSAGDGGTSIYEQYF. The V call is TRBV9, the J call TRBJ2-7, with 9 bases identical to TRBD2. Germline lookup yields CDR1 SGDLS and CDR2 YYNGEE. V lost 3 bases to trimming and J lost 4 bases; unmatched junction nucleotides: 14. This CDR3 comprises 17 residues. Full variable domain (rest looked up from reference TRBV9 and TRBJ2-7): DSGVTQTPKHLITATGQRVTLRCSPRSGDLSVYWYQQSLDQGLQFLIQYYNGEERAKGNILERFSAQQFPDLHSELNLSSLELGDSALYFCASSAGDGGTSIYEQYFGPGTRLTVT.

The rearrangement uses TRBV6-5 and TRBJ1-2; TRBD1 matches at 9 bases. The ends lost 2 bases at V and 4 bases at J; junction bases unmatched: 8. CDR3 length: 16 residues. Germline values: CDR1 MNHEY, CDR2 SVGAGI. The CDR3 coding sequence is TGTGCCAGCAGTTACGCGAAGGGACAGGGCCTCTATGGCTACACCTTC. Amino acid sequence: CASSYAKGQGLYGYTF.

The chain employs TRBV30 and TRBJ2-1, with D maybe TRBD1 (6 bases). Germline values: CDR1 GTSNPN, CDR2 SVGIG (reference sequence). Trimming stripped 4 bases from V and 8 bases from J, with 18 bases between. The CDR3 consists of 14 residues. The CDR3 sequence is CAWTGTRVRYEQFF. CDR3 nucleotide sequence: TGTGCCTGGACGGGGACAAGGGTGCGTTATGAGCAGTTCTTC.

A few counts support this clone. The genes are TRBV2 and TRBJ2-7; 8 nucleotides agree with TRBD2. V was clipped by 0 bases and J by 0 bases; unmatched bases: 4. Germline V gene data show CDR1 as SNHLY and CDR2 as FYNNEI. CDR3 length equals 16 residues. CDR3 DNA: TGTGCCAGCAGTGAAGCCTTAGCGGGAAGCTCCTACGAGCAGTACTTC. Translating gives CASSEALAGSSYEQYF.

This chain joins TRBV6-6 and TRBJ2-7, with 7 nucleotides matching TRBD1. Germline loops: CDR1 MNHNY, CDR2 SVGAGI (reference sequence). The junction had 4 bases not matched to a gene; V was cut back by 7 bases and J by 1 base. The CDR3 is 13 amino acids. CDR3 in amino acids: CASTGQTSYEQYF. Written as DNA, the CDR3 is TGTGCCAGCACGGGACAGACTTCCTACGAGCAGTACTTC.

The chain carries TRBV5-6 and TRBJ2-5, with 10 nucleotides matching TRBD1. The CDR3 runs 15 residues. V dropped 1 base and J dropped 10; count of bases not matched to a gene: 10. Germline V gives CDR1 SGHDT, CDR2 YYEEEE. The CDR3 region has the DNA TGTGCCAGCAGCTTGTTAGGGACAGGGGATAAAGACCAGTACTTC. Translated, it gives CASSLLGTGDKDQYF.

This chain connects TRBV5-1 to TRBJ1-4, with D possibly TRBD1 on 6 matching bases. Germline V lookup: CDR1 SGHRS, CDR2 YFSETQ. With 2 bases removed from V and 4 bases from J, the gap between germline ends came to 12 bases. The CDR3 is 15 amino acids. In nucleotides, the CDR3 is TGCGCCAGCAGCTTCTTGGGGGCTATTAATGAAAAACTGTTTTTT. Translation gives CASSFLGAINEKLFF.

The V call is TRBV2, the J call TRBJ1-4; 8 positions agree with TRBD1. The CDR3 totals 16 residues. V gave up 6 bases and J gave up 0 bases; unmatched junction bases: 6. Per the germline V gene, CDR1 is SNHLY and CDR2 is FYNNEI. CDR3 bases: TGTGCCAGCAGCCCGGACAGGGTTTCAACTAATGAAAAACTGTTTTTT. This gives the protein CASSPDRVSTNEKLFF. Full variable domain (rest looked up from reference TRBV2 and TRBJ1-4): EPEVTQTPSHQVTQMGQEVILRCVPISNHLYFYWYRQILGQKVEFLVSFYNNEISEKSEIFDDQFSVERPDGSNFTLKIRSTKLEDSAMYFCASSPDRVSTNEKLFFGSGTQLSVL.

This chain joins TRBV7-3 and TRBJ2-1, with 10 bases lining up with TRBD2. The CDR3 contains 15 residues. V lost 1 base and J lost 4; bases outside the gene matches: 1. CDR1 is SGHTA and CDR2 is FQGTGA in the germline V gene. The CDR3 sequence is CASSLMTSGYNEQFF. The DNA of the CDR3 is TGTGCCAGCAGCTTAATGACTAGCGGGTACAATGAGCAGTTCTTC.